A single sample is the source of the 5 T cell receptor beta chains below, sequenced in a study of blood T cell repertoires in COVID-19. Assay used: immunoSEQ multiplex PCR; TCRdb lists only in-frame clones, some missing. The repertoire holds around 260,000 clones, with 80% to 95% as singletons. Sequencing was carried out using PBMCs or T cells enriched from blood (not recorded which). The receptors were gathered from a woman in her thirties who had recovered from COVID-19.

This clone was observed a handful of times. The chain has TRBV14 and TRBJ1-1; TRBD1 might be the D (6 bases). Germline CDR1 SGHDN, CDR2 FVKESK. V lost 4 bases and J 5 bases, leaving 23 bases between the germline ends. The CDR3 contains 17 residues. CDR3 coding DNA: TGTGCCAGCAGCCCAAGGGGGAGGGGCGCCTCGCCTACTGAAGCTTTCTTT. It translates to CASSPRGRGASPTEAFF.

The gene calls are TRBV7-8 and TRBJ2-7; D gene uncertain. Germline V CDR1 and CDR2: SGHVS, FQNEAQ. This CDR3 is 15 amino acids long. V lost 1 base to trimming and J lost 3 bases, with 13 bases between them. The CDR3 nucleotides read TGTGCCAGCAGCTTAGTTCTCGGTAAAGACTACGAGCAGTACTTC. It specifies CASSLVLGKDYEQYF.

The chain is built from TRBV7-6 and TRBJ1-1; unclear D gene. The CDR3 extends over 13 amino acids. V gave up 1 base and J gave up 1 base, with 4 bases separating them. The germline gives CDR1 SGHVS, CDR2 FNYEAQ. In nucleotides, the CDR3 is TGTGCCAGCAGCTTAGGAGAGAACACTGAAGCTTTCTTT. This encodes CASSLGENTEAFF.

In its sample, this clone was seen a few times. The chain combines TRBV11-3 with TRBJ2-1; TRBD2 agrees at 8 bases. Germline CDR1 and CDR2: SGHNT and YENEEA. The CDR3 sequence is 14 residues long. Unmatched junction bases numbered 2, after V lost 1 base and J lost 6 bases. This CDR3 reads CASSLGGTSNEQFF. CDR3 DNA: TGTGCCAGCAGCTTAGGGGGGACTAGCAATGAGCAGTTCTTC.

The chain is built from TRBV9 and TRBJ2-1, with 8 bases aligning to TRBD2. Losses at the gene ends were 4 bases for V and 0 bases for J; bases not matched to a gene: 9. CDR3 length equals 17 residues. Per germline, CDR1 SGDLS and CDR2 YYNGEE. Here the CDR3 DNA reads TGTGCCAGCAGCCCCCTGGTTGCGGGAGGCTCCTACAATGAGCAGTTCTTC. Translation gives CASSPLVAGGSYNEQFF. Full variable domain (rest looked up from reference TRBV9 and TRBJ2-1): DSGVTQTPKHLITATGQRVTLRCSPRSGDLSVYWYQQSLDQGLQFLIQYYNGEERAKGNILERFSAQQFPDLHSELNLSSLELGDSALYFCASSPLVAGGSYNEQFFGPGTRLTVL.